The TCR beta chain described here comes from a study of shared clonotypes between healthy human individuals. Here immunoSEQ multiplex PCR was the method, and the copy in TCRdb shows in-frame clones only, minus some. The sample lists around 2,100,000 clones; roughly 94% were seen once. Positively selected for CCR7, the CD45RO-negative cells used as naive CD8 cells excluded terminally differentiated effector memory CD45RA+ cells. Germline CDR1 reads KGHSH; CDR2 reads LQKENI. V shed 1 base, J shed 5 bases, and the junction held 7 bases outside the gene matches. CDR3 length: 16 residues. The chain carries TRBV18 and TRBJ2-1, with 8 bases fitting TRBD2. Sequencing was done on a sample of naive CD8+ T cells sorted from blood. The receptor comes from a man younger than 30 in good health. For the CDR3, the DNA is TGTGCCAGCTCACCACGTGAGCGGGGGCTACACAATGAGCAGTTCTTC. This translates into CASSPRERGLHNEQFF. Based on the CDR3 plus reference TRBV18 and TRBJ2-1, the full variable domain is NAGVMQNPRHLVRRRGQEARLRCSPMKGHSHVYWYRQLPEEGLKFMVYLQKENIIDESGMPKERFSAEFPKEGPSILRIQQVVRGDSAAYFCASSPRERGLHNEQFFGPGTRLTVL.